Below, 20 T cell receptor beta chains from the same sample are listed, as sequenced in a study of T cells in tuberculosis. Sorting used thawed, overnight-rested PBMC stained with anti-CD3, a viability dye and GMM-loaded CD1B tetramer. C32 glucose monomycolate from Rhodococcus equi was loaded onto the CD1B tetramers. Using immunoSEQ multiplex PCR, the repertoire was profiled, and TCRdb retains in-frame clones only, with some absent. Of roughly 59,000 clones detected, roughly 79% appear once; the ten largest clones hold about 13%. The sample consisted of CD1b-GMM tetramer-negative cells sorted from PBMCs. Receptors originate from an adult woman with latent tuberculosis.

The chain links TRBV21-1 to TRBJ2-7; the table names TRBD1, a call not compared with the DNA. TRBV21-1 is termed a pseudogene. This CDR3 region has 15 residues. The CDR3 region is CASPNWAMSTDEQYF. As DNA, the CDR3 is TGTGCCAGCCCAAACTGGGCGATGTCGACGGACGAGCAGTACTTC.

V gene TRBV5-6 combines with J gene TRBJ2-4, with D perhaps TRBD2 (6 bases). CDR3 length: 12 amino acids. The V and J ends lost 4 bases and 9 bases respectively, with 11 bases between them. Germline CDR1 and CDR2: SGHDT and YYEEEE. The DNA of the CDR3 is TGTGCCAGCAGCGGACCCGGGGGCATTCAGTACTTC. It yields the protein CASSGPGGIQYF. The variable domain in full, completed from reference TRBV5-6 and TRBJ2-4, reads DAGVTQSPTHLIKTRGQQVTLRCSPKSGHDTVSWYQQALGQGPQFIFQYYEEEERQRGNFPDRFSGHQFPNYSSELNVNALLLGDSALYLCASSGPGGIQYFGAGTRLSVL.

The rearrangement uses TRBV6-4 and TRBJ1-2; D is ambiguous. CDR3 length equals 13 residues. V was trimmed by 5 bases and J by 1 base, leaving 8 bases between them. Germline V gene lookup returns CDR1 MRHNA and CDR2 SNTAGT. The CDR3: CASSSGVNYGYTF. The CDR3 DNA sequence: TGTGCCAGCAGTTCCGGGGTTAACTATGGCTACACCTTC.

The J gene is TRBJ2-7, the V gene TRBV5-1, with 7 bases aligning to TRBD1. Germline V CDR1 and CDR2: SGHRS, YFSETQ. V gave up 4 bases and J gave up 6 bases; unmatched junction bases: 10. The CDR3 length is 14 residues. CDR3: CASSRDSGSGEQYF. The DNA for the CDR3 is TGCGCCAGCAGCCGGGACAGCGGCTCGGGCGAGCAGTACTTC.

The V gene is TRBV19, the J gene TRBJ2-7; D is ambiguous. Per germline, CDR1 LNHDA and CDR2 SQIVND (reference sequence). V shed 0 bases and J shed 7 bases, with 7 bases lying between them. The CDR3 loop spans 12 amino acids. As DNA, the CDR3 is TGTGCCAGTAGTATAGATCCGAGGGAGCAGTACTTC. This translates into CASSIDPREQYF.

CDR3 residues: CASNPTGVTEAFF. In nucleotides, the CDR3 is TGTGCCAGCAATCCAACAGGGGTCACTGAAGCTTTCTTT. The V and J genes are TRBV28 and TRBJ1-1; TRBD1 matches 7 bases. The ends lost 7 bases at V and 4 bases at J; junction bases unmatched: 6. CDR1 is MDHEN and CDR2 is SYDVKM in the germline V gene. This CDR3 comprises 13 residues.

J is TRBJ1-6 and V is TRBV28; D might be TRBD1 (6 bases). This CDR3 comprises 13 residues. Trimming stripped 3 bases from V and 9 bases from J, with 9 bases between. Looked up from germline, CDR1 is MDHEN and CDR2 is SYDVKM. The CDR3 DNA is TGTGCCAGCAGTTTTCAGGGGCCTTCACCCCTCCACTTT. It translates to CASSFQGPSPLHF.

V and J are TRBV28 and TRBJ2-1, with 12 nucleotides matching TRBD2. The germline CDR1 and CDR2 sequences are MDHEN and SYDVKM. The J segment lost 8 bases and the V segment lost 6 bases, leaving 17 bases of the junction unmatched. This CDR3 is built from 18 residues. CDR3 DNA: TGTGCCAGCAGACTACGCCTCTGGACTAGCGGGATAGGCGATGAGCAGTTCTTC. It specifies CASRLRLWTSGIGDEQFF.

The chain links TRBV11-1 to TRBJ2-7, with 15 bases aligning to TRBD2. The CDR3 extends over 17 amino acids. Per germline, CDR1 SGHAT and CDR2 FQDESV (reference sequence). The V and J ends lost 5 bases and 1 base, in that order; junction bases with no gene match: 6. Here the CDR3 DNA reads TGTGCCAGCAGCATCTATGGGACTAGCGGGAGGTCCTACGAGCAGTACTTC. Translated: CASSIYGTSGRSYEQYF.

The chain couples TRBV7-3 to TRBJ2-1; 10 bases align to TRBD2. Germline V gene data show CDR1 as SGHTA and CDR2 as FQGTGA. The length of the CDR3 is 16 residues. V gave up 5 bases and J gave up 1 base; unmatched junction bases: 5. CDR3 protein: CASSPNSGGSYNEQFF. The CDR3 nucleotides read TGTGCCAGCAGCCCTAATAGCGGGGGGTCCTACAATGAGCAGTTCTTC.

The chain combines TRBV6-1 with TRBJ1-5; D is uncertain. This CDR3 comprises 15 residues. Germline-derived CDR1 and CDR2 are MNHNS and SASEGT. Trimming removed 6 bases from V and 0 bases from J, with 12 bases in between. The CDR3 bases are TGTGCCAGCAGCGAGAACCGTTATAGCAATCAGCCCCAGCATTTT. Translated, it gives CASSENRYSNQPQHF.

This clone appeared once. CDR3 sequence: CASSWKGLAGRRETQYF. CDR3 bases: TGTGCCAGCAGCTGGAAGGGACTAGCGGGAAGGCGGGAGACCCAGTACTTC. The rearrangement links TRBV5-8 to TRBJ2-5; TRBD2 matches 13 bases. V lost 3 bases to trimming and J lost 5 bases; unmatched junction nucleotides: 10. The CDR3 loop spans 17 amino acids. The germline V gene has CDR1 SGHTS and CDR2 YDEGEE.

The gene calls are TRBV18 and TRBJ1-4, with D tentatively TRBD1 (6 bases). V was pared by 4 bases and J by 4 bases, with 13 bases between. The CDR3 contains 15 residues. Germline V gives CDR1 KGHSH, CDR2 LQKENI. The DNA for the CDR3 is TGTGCCAGCTCACGAGTCCCAGGGGATAATGAAAAACTGTTTTTT. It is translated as CASSRVPGDNEKLFF.

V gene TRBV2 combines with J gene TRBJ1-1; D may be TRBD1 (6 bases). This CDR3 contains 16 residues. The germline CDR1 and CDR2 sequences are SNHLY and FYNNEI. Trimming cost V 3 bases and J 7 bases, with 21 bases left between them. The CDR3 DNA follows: TGTGCCAGCAGTGACGGGCACAGGGTTCTGGGCTTTGAAGCTTTCTTT. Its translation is CASSDGHRVLGFEAFF. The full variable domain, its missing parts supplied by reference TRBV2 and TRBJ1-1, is EPEVTQTPSHQVTQMGQEVILRCVPISNHLYFYWYRQILGQKVEFLVSFYNNEISEKSEIFDDQFSVERPDGSNFTLKIRSTKLEDSAMYFCASSDGHRVLGFEAFFGQGTRLTVV.

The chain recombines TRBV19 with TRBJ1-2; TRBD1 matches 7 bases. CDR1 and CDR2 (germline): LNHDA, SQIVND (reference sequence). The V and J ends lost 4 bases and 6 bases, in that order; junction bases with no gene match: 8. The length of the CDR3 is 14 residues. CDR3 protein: CASSTLRQGDGYTF. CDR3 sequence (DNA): TGTGCCAGTAGTACCCTACGACAGGGCGATGGCTACACCTTC.

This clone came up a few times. The CDR3, as DNA: TGTGCCAGCAGCCTCTTGCCAGGGGGCGGAGGTCCTGGAAACACCATATATTTT. This gives the protein CASSLLPGGGGPGNTIYF. The chain uses TRBV5-4 and TRBJ1-3; 8 nucleotides align to TRBD1. Trimming removed 4 bases from V and 2 bases from J; junction bases left unmatched: 14. Germline CDR1 SGHNT, CDR2 YYREEE (reference sequence). The CDR3 covers 18 residues.

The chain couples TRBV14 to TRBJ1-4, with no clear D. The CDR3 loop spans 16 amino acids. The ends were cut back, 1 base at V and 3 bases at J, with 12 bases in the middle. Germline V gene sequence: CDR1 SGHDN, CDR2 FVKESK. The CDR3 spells CASSQVSGSANEKLFF. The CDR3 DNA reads TGTGCCAGCAGCCAAGTATCGGGGTCGGCTAATGAAAAACTGTTTTTT.

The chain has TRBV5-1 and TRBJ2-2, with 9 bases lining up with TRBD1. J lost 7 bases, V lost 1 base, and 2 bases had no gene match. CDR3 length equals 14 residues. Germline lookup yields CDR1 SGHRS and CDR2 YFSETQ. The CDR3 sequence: CASSLTGGDGELFF. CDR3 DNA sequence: TGCGCCAGCAGCTTGACAGGGGGCGACGGGGAGCTGTTTTTT.

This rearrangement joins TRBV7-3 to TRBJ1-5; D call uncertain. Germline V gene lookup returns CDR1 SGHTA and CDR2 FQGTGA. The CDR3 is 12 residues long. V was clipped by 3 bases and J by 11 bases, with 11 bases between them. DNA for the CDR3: TGTGCCAGCAGCTTGAAGTTAGGAGCCCAGCATTTT. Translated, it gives CASSLKLGAQHF.

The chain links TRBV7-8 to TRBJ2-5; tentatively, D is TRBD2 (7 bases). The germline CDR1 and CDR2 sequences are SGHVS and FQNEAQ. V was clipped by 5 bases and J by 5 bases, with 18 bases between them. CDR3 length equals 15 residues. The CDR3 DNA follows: TGTGCCAGCAGCCCCGGGGGGCCCGAGGGGGAGACCCAGTACTTC. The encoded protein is CASSPGGPEGETQYF.